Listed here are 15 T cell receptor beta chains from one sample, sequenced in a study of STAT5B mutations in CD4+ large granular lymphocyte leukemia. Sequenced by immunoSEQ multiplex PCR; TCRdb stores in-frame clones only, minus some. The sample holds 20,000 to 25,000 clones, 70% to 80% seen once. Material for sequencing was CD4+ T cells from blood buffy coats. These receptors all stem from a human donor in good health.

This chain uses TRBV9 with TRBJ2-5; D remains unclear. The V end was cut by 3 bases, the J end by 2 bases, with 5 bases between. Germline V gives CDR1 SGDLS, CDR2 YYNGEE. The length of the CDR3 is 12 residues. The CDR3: CASSGPQETQYF. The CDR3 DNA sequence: TGTGCCAGCAGCGGACCGCAAGAGACCCAGTACTTC.

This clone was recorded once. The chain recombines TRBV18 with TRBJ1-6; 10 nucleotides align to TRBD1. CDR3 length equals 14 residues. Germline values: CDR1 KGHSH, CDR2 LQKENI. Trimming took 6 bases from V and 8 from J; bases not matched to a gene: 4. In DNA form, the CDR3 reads TGTGCCAGCTCCCCCGGGACAGGGGATTCACCCCTCCACTTT. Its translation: CASSPGTGDSPLHF.

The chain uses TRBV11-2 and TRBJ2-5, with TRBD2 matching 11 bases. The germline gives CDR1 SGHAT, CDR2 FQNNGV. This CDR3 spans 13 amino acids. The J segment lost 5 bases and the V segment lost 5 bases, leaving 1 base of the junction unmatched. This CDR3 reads CASSGTSGETQYF. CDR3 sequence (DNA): TGTGCCAGCAGCGGGACTAGCGGTGAGACCCAGTACTTC.

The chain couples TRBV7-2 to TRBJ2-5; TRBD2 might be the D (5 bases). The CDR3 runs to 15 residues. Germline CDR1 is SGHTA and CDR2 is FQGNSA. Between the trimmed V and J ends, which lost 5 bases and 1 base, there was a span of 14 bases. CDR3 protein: CASSQGGGGQETQYF. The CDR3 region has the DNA TGTGCCAGCAGCCAAGGAGGTGGAGGCCAAGAGACCCAGTACTTC.

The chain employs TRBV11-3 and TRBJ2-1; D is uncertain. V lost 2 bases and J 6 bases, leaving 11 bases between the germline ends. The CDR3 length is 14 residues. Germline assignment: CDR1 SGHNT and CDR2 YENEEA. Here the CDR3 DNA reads TGTGCCAGCAGCTTACAAGGGCTGGGCAATGAGCAGTTCTTC. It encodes CASSLQGLGNEQFF.

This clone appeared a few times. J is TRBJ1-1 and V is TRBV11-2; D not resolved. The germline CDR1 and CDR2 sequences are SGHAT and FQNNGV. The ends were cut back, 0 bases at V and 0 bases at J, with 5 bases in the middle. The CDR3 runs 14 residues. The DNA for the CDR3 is TGTGCCAGCAGCTTAGATCGGCTGAACACTGAAGCTTTCTTT. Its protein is CASSLDRLNTEAFF.

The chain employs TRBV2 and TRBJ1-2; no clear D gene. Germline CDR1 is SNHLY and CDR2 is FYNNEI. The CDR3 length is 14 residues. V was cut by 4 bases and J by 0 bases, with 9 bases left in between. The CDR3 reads CASSVAGANYGYTF. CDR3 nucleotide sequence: TGTGCCAGCAGTGTGGCCGGAGCTAACTATGGCTACACCTTC.

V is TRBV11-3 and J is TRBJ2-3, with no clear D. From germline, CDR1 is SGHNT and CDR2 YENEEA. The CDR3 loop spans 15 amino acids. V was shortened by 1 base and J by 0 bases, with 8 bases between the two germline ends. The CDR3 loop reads CASSLAGASTDTQYF. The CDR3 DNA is TGTGCCAGCAGCTTAGCGGGCGCTAGCACAGATACGCAGTATTTT.

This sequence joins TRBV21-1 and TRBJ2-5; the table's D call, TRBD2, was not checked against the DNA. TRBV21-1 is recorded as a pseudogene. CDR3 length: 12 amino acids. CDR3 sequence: CATGTLQETQYF. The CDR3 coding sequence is TGTGCCACAGGGACTCTTCAAGAGACCCAGTACTTC.

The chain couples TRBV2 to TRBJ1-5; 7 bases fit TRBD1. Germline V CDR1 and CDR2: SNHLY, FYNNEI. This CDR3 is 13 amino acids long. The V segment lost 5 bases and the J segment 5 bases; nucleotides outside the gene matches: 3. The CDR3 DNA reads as TGTGCCAGCAGTTGGGACAGCGATCAGCCCCAGCATTTT. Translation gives CASSWDSDQPQHF.

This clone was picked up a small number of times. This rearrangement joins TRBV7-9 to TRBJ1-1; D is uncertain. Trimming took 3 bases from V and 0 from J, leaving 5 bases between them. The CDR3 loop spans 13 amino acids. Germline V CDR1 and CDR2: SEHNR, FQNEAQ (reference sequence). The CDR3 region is CASSFLVNTEAFF. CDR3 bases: TGTGCCAGCAGCTTTTTGGTGAACACTGAAGCTTTCTTT.

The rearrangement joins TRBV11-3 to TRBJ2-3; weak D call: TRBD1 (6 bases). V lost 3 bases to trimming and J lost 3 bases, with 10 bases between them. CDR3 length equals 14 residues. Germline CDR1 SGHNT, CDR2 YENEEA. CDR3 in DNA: TGTGCCAGCAGCTTCAGGGGCCTAACAGATACGCAGTATTTT. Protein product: CASSFRGLTDTQYF. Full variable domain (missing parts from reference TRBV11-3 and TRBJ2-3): EAGVVQSPRYKIIEKKQPVAFWCNPISGHNTLYWYLQNLGQGPELLIRYENEEAVDDSQLPKDRFSAERLKGVDSTLKIQPAELGDSAVYLCASSFRGLTDTQYFGPGTRLTVL.

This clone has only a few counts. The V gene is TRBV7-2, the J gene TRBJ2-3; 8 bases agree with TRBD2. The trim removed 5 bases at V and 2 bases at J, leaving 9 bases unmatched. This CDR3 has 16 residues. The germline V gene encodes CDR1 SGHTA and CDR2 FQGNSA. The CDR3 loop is CASSPLPSGLTDTQYF. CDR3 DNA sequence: TGTGCCAGCAGCCCGCTACCTAGCGGGCTCACAGATACGCAGTATTTT. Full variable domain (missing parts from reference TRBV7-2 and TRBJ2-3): GAGVSQSPSNKVTEKGKDVELRCDPISGHTALYWYRQSLGQGLEFLIYFQGNSAPDKSGLPSDRFSAERTGGSVSTLTIQRTQQEDSAVYLCASSPLPSGLTDTQYFGPGTRLTVL.

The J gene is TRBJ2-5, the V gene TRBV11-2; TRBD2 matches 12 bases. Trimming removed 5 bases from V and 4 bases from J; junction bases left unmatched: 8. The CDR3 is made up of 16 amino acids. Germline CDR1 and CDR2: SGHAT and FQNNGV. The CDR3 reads CASSVGTSGYTETQYF. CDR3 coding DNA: TGTGCCAGCAGCGTTGGGACTAGCGGGTACACAGAGACCCAGTACTTC.

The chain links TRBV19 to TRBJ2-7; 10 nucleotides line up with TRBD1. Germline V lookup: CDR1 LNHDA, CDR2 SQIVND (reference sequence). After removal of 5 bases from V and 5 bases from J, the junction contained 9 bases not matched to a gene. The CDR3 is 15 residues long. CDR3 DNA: TGTGCCAGTAGTCCTCTTGAGACAGGGGGCAACGAGCAGTACTTC. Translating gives CASSPLETGGNEQYF.